This TCR beta chain stems from a study of shared clonotypes between healthy human individuals. Overall study: The composition of the donors was a couple of women and a few men aged 18 to 49. For every donor, three CD4 naive, three CD4 memory, two CD8 naive and one CD8 memory plates were used.

Study results and caveats: Some clonotypes were shared by all four sorted-subset donors, while others were not shared. The non-shared ones had lower generation probabilities than the shared ones.

Replicate sorted-subset PCRs were loaded with around 220 ng DNA, roughly 33,000 T cell genomes. Measured with immunoSEQ multiplex PCR; TCRdb has only the in-frame clones, and not every one. The table includes about 670,000 clones, around 72% detected once. Notes on this clone: What it binds is unknown.

J lost 3 bases, V lost 3 bases, and 11 bases had no gene match. The CDR3 extends over 17 amino acids. The germline CDR1 and CDR2 sequences are LGHNA and YNFKEQ. This TCR came from a woman under 40 in good health. Input material: memory CD4+ T cells sorted from blood. Subset noted: CD45RA-negative fraction. This rearrangement joins TRBV4-2 to TRBJ2-1, with 7 bases identical to TRBD1. CDR3 amino acids: CASSHQPKAGGYNEQFF. The CDR3 nucleotides read TGTGCCAGCAGCCACCAACCAAAGGCAGGGGGCTACAATGAGCAGTTCTTC.